The 11 T cell receptor beta chains listed next were all sequenced from one sample in a study of blood T cell repertoires in COVID-19. The assay was immunoSEQ multiplex PCR, and TCRdb's table has in-frame clones only and misses some. The sample gives approximately 170,000 clones, 80% to 90% of which show up once; about 1.9% is in the top ten. The sample consisted of peripheral blood. The receptors shown here come from a man younger than 35 who had recovered from COVID-19.

The J gene is TRBJ2-1, the V gene TRBV27; the D gene is possibly TRBD2 (5 bases). The ends were cut back, 3 bases at V and 0 bases at J, with 12 bases in the middle. Germline lookup yields CDR1 MNHEY and CDR2 SMNVEV (reference sequence). The CDR3 runs 16 residues. The CDR3 region has the DNA TGTGCCAGCAGTTTCGCGGCTAGCAGCTCCTACAATGAGCAGTTCTTC. Amino acids: CASSFAASSSYNEQFF.

Here the CDR3 DNA reads TGTGCCAGCAGCGGACAGGGTGATTGGAGGAACGAGCAGTACTTC. As protein: CASSGQGDWRNEQYF. The chain carries TRBV2 and TRBJ2-7; 8 bases agree with TRBD1. The CDR3 loop spans 15 amino acids. Trimming cost V 6 bases and J 5 bases; bases outside gene matches: 12. Germline CDR1 reads SNHLY; CDR2 reads FYNNEI.

V gene TRBV5-1 combines with J gene TRBJ1-1; a possible D gene is TRBD1 (5 bases). The length of the CDR3 is 13 residues. CDR1 is SGHRS and CDR2 is YFSETQ in the germline V gene. Trimming removed 2 bases at V and 3 bases at J, with 8 bases between. CDR3 sequence reads: CASSFWGDTEAFF. The CDR3 DNA reads as TGCGCCAGCAGCTTTTGGGGGGACACTGAAGCTTTCTTT.

The V gene is TRBV19, the J gene TRBJ2-5; 9 nucleotides match TRBD2. The CDR3 is 16 residues long. V gave up 5 bases and J gave up 3 bases; unmatched junction bases: 10. Germline CDR1 and CDR2: LNHDA and SQIVND (reference sequence). CDR3 bases: TGTGCCAGTAGTCCTCGGGGAGCGGGAGGTAAAGAGACCCAGTACTTC. Translation: CASSPRGAGGKETQYF. Full variable domain (rest looked up from reference TRBV19 and TRBJ2-5): DGGITQSPKYLFRKEGQNVTLSCEQNLNHDAMYWYRQDPGQGLRLIYYSQIVNDFQKGDIAEGYSVSREKKESFPLTVTSAQKNPTAFYLCASSPRGAGGKETQYFGPGTRLLVL.

This CDR3 is CASSPPGGSATQYF. CDR3 nucleotides: TGTGCCAGCTCACCACCCGGGGGTAGCGCTACGCAGTATTTT. V is TRBV18 and J is TRBJ2-3, with D perhaps matching TRBD2 (6 bases). Trimming removed 0 bases from V and 8 bases from J, with 12 bases in between. The germline V gene encodes CDR1 KGHSH and CDR2 LQKENI. CDR3 size: 14 residues.

The chain is built from TRBV27 and TRBJ1-1, with a weak D call TRBD1 (6 bases). Deletions cut 3 bases from V and 5 bases from J, with 13 bases between. The V gene's germline CDR1 is MNHEY and CDR2 SMNVEV (reference sequence). This CDR3 spans 14 amino acids. Here the CDR3 reads CASSFQTGTTEAFF. The CDR3 DNA follows: TGTGCCAGCAGTTTTCAGACAGGAACAACTGAAGCTTTCTTT.

The chain has TRBV10-1 and TRBJ1-2, with D unresolved. The CDR3 has 13 residues. The V end was cut by 5 bases, the J end by 2 bases, with 9 bases between. CDR1 and CDR2 from the germline V gene are WNHNN and SYGVQD (reference sequence). CDR3 nucleotide sequence: TGCGCCAGCAGTCGCGCGGGCAACTATGGCTACACCTTC. Its translation: CASSRAGNYGYTF.

The J gene is TRBJ1-1, the V gene TRBV10-3; no clear D. The germline V gene encodes CDR1 ENHRY and CDR2 SYGVKD. Trimming removed 2 bases from V and 4 bases from J, with 8 bases in between. The CDR3 length is 13 residues. This chain's CDR3 is CAISEGESTEAFF. Here the CDR3 DNA reads TGTGCCATCAGTGAGGGGGAGAGCACTGAAGCTTTCTTT.

In its sample, this clone was seen a few times. The V gene is TRBV15, the J gene TRBJ2-1; 10 positions agree with TRBD2. In germline, CDR1 is LNHNV, CDR2 YYDKDF (reference sequence). After removal of 0 bases from V and 6 bases from J, the junction contained 5 bases not matched to a gene. The CDR3 contains 16 residues. The chain's CDR3 is CATSRDWLAGANEQFF. The CDR3 DNA reads TGTGCCACCAGCAGAGATTGGCTAGCGGGAGCCAATGAGCAGTTCTTC.

This clone was counted a few times. The chain combines TRBV6-2 or TRBV6-3 with TRBJ2-5; 12 bases map to TRBD2. V shed 1 base and J 4 bases; nucleotides not matched to a gene: 1. The CDR3 extends over 15 amino acids. Germline CDR1 reads MNHEY; CDR2 reads SVGEGT. The CDR3 spells CASSYLTSGRETQYF. The CDR3, as DNA: TGTGCCAGCAGTTACTTGACTAGCGGGAGAGAGACCCAGTACTTC.

The rearrangement joins TRBV7-3 to TRBJ1-3, with 7 bases lining up with TRBD1. V trimming: 5 bases; J trimming: 9 bases; junction bases outside the gene matches: 7. The CDR3 is made up of 13 amino acids. From germline, CDR1 is SGHTA and CDR2 FQGTGA. CDR3 in amino acids: CASSLKQGTTIYF. Written as DNA, the CDR3 is TGTGCCAGCAGCCTTAAACAGGGGACCACCATATATTTT.